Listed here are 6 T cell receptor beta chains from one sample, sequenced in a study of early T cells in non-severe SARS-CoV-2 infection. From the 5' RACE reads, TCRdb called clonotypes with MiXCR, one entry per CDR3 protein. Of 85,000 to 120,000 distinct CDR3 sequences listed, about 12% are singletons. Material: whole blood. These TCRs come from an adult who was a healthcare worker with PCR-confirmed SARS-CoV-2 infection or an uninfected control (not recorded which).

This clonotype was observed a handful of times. The CDR3 bases are TGTGCCAGCAGCATCCGCTCCTTTGCGACCCAGTACTTC. Protein product: CASSIRSFATQYF. The genes are TRBV7-9 and TRBJ2-5, with D uncertain. CDR1 is SEHNR, CDR2 FQNEAQ, per germline (reference sequence). This CDR3 region has 13 residues. Between the trimmed V and J ends, which lost 5 bases and 7 bases, there was a span of 14 bases.

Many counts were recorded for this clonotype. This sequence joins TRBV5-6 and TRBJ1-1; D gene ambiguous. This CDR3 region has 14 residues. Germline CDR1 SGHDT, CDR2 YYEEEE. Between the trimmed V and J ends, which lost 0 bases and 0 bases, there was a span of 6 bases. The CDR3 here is CASSLGTVNTEAFF. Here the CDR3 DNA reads TGTGCCAGCAGCTTGGGGACGGTGAACACTGAAGCTTTCTTT.

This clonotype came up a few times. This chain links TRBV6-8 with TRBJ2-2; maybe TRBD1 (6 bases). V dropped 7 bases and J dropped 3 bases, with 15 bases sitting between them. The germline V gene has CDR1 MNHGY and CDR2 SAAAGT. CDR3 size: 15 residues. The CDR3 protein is CASTEGVSDTGELFF. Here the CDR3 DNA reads TGTGCCAGCACCGAGGGGGTCTCGGACACCGGGGAGCTGTTTTTT.

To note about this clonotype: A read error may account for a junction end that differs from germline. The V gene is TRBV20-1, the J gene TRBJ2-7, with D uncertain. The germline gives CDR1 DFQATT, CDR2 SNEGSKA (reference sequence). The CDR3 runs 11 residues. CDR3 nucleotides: TGCGGTGCTAGATCGGGCCACGAGCAGTACTTC. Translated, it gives CGARSGHEQYF.

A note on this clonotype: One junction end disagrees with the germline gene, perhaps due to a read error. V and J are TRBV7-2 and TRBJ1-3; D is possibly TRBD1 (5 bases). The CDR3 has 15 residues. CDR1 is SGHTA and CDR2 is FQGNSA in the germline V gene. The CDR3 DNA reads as TGTGCCAGCAGCCTATGGACAAAGTCTGAAAACACCATATATTTT. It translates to CASSLWTKSENTIYF.

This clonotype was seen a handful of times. Here the CDR3 DNA reads TGCAGTGCTACTTTGGACTATACGGGGTACACCGGGGAGCTGTTTTTT. It translates to CSATLDYTGYTGELFF. This rearrangement joins TRBV20-1 to TRBJ2-2; D is perhaps TRBD2 (6 bases). The CDR3 is made up of 16 amino acids. Trimming pared 4 bases from V and 3 bases from J, leaving 18 bases between. CDR1 DFQATT and CDR2 SNEGSKA come from the germline V gene (reference sequence).